This T cell receptor (beta chain) was recorded in a study of cytomegalovirus exposure and HLA in healthy donors. Worth noting for this clone: Its antigen is not known.

The PCR used 60 Vbeta and 13 Jbeta primers. Produced via immunoSEQ multiplex PCR; TCRdb's table is partial and in-frame only. This sample has more than 75,000 clones, with 75% to 80% found just once. Study-wide results and limits: Cytomegalovirus association was assigned to more than 150 TCR beta chains.

Germline V gene lookup returns CDR1 GTSNPN and CDR2 SVGIG (reference sequence). The V end was cut by 4 bases, the J end by 2 bases, with 11 bases between. This CDR3 has 13 amino acids. This clonotype originated in a woman between 40 and 50 years old in good health and CMV-seronegative. This chain connects TRBV30 to TRBJ1-1; maybe TRBD1 (6 bases). Sequenced material: PBMCs. The DNA of the CDR3 is TGTGCCTGGATCGGACAGCCAAACACTGAAGCTTTCTTT. It specifies CAWIGQPNTEAFF. Combining the CDR3 with reference TRBV30 and TRBJ1-1 gives the whole variable domain SQTIHQWPATLVQPVGSPLSLECTVEGTSNPNLYWYRQAAGRGLQLLFYSVGIGQISSEVPQNLSASRPQDRQFILSSKKLLLSDSGFYLCAWIGQPNTEAFFGQGTRLTVV.